This T cell receptor (beta chain) derives from a study of identical twins. Germline assignment: CDR1 LGHNA and CDR2 YSLEER. CDR3 size: 19 residues. Trimming removed 0 bases from V and 0 bases from J, with 18 bases in between. Addition of a universal primer site occurred through template switching, and cDNA carried unique molecular identifiers. Using its own MiXCR run on the 5' RACE reads, TCRdb lists one record per CDR3 protein. The table records around 240,000 distinct CDR3 sequences, about 10% of them present only once. This clonotype was seen more than once but under ten times. Its target is not known. Study-wide points: Models came in too low on out-of-frame TCR alpha sharing in monozygotic twins. Cord blood beta clonotypes present at high abundance carried fewer insertions; no such pattern appeared in memory repertoires.

The clonotype was recovered from a man aged 50-60 years in good health. The rearrangement uses TRBV4-3 and TRBJ1-5; no reliable D call. The source material was memory T cells sorted from blood. The CDR3 nucleotides read TGCGCCAGCAGCCAAGAGGCCGGGGAGTTGGACTGTAGCAATCAGCCCCAGCATTTT. Its translation: CASSQEAGELDCSNQPQHF.